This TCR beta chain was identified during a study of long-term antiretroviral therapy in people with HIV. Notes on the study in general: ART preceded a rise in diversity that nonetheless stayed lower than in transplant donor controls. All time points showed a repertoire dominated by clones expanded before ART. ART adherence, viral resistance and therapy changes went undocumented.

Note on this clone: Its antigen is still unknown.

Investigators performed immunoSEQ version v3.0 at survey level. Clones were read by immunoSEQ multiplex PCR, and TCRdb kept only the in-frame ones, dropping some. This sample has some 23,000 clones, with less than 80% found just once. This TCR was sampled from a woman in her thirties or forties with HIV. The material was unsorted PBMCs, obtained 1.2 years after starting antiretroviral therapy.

The CDR3, as DNA: TGTGCCAGCAGTGAAGCCGGACAGGGCTACTATGGCTACACCTTC. Amino acids: CASSEAGQGYYGYTF. V usage is TRBV6-1 and J usage is TRBJ1-2, with 8 bases aligning to TRBD1. J was trimmed by 3 bases and V by 0 bases; bases with no gene match: 3. This CDR3 region has 15 residues. CDR1 and CDR2 (germline): MNHNS, SASEGT.